This TCR beta chain comes out of a study of human T cells and chemical hapten exposure. Study-level background: DPC (0.01%) was patch tested on the upper back and read at 6 days.

This clonotype was seen repeatedly, ten times or more. Time point specified: patch test 1, 2 weeks after DPC sensitization. Described treatment: therapeutic diphenylcyclopropenone sensitization with weekly scalp DPC. Individual cDNA molecules received unique molecular identifiers in the library. A single record per CDR3 protein comes from TCRdb applying MiXCR to the RACE reads. This table has some 120,000 distinct CDR3 sequences, over 10% appearing once. Germline CDR1 and CDR2: MNHNY and SVGAGI (reference sequence). The V and J ends lost 6 bases and 8 bases, in that order; junction bases with no gene match: 11. The CDR3 length is 15 residues.

Sequencing used whole blood, obtained in connection with sensitization to the hapten diphenylcyclopropenone (DPC). The chain links TRBV6-6 to TRBJ1-4; 8 positions agree with TRBD1. This TCR derives from a woman aged 50 to 60 with alopecia areata. Some clones in this sample may be carry-over from other donors' samples. This chain's CDR3 is CASSDTGTGAEKLFF. The CDR3 bases are TGTGCCAGCAGCGATACCGGGACAGGTGCGGAAAAACTGTTTTTT.